The present entry profiles one T cell receptor beta chain with its context. This clonotype was detected ten times or more. The specificity of this receptor is unknown. Nothing much larger sits one base from this clone, and base qualities are not available. This sample stems from a study of T cells in Graves' hyperthyroidism and ophthalmopathy (dated by TCRdb to about 2019). Describing the broader study: Peripheral blood samples were taken at the time of initial diagnosis, prior to any treatment. An independent validation cohort of under 20 hyperthyroidism patients and over 15 patients who later progressed to ophthalmopathy tested prospective prediction of ophthalmopathy. TCR V-J signatures able to tell the groups apart were searched for in a discovery cohort of 95 to 100 patients, of whom around 42 had Graves' ophthalmopathy and roughly 58 had stable Graves' hyperthyroidism. After blood sampling, hyperthyroidism patients were treated with methimazole at a starting dose of 30 mg daily, and ophthalmopathy patients were treated with high-dose intravenous methylprednisolone. The paper reports TCR Vbeta CDR3 sequencing of approximately 140 peripheral blood samples: 43 ophthalmopathy, fewer than 80 hyperthyroidism and around 17 progressor patients. In more than five Graves' hyperthyroidism patients, the study also compared T-cell repertoires from thyroid tissue with T-cell repertoires from blood. For training and testing, the roughly 93 patients in the discovery cohort were randomly divided in a 7:3 ratio.

Here is what the overall study found, with its caveats: Most expanded thyroid clonotypes (frequency above 0.001) were also detected in blood, a finding suggesting that blood repertoires may reflect thyroid immune responses. Ophthalmopathy was separated from stable hyperthyroidism by a 13 V-J signature model, with about 86% sensitivity and around 81% specificity obtained in cross-validation and 80%/75% obtained in testing. During validation, the model predicted progression to ophthalmopathy a median of approximately 7 months ahead of onset, with almost 71% sensitivity and around 73% specificity. No statistical method was used to fix the sample size in advance, and group allocation was not hidden from the investigators.

CDR1 and CDR2, per the germline V gene (reference sequence), are LGHDT and YNNKEL. The CDR3 contains 15 residues, cysteine and phenylalanine counted. CDR3 DNA only is kept here, 45 bases in frame from base 1. V ends up 3 bases short and J 1 base short, with an unmatched junction base count of 3. The TCR beta CDR3 regions were amplified from RNA transcripts. The TCR CDR3 was subjected to a first round of RT-PCR using the HTBI primer set and the Qiagen OneStep RT-PCR kit. Libraries were constructed in a second round of multiplex PCR, after which size selection and purification were carried out. Paired-end sequencing of the libraries was performed with 100 bp reads on an Illumina HiSeq2000. In the source study's methods: SOAPnuke was used to process the raw data, removing reads that contained adapters or uncalled bases, had a mean Phred below 15, or lacked an exact match to the constant primer or identifier. High-quality paired reads were merged with COPE v1.2.5, and unique nucleotide sequences were defined as clonotypes. MiTCR v1.1 was used to align the clonotypes against IMGT TRBV, TRBD and TRBJ reference segments. The analysis included only V-J combinations with a frequency above 0.0001, which together covered approximately 99% of the repertoires. The TCS score was defined as the ratio of F50 (clonal expansion) to E x V (chaos), calculated using BLOSUM62-based TCRdist between CDR3 peptides within each V-J. Welch's t-statistics and random forest reduced approximately 520 V-J features to fewer than 15, which were used in a naive Bayes classifier (R e1071). TCRdb reanalyzed the raw reads on its own, using fastp at Q25 for trimming and MiXCR for clone calling, and kept in-frame beta chains. Under each unique CDR3 protein, matching rows form one entry showing the most common genes and DNA. For this entry, the V and J calls and clone size follow TCRdb and not the study's own pipeline. The table for this sample lists under 350,000 distinct CDR3 sequences; 12% to 15% of them were counted only once. The biggest ten clones account for about a third of the sample.

Moderately to severely active disease, a Clinical Activity Score of at least 3, a NOSPECS grade of at least 4, and a duration under 3 months were present in ophthalmopathy patients. Exclusion was applied to patients with uncontrolled infections, other autoimmune diseases, pregnancy or lactation. Diagnoses were established on the basis of clinical symptoms, serum thyroxine and TRAb, thyroid ultrasound, and orbital computed tomography. PBMCs were separated from 10 ml of fresh peripheral blood using Ficoll-Paque density gradient centrifugation. Total RNA was extracted using Trizol reagent, and RNA quality was assessed on an Agilent 2100 Bioanalyzer.

This sequence was found in a woman between 40 and 55 years old with Graves' ophthalmopathy. The chain is assembled from TRBV3-1 and TRBJ2-1, with TRBD1 identical over 7 junction bases. Sequenced input: blood. The base sequence is TGTGCCAGCAGCCAGACAGGGAAGTCCTACAATGAGCAGTTCTTC. This encodes CASSQTGKSYNEQFF.